The next 28 T cell receptor beta chains were all read from a single sample in a study of response to subunit inactivated influenza vaccine. A single record per CDR3 protein comes from TCRdb applying MiXCR to the RT-PCR reads. Among a few hundred thousand distinct CDR3 sequences, 13% to 15% were seen once, and the ten largest hold around 10%. Source: PBMCs from blood, taken roughly 12 days after vaccination. The receptors derive from a man aged 45-65 years who received an inactivated influenza vaccine.

J is TRBJ1-2 and V is TRBV2; possible D gene TRBD1, 6 bases. With 7 bases removed from V and 0 bases from J, the gap between germline ends came to 12 bases. The CDR3 runs to 14 residues. Looked up from germline, CDR1 is SNHLY and CDR2 is FYNNEI. The CDR3 DNA follows: TGTGCCAGCACTCGGGACAATGCTAACTATGGCTACACCTTC. It codes for CASTRDNANYGYTF.

In this sample, this clonotype turned up a few times. The V call is TRBV6-2 or TRBV6-3, the J call TRBJ2-5, with 8 positions matching TRBD1. Germline CDR1 MNHEY, CDR2 SVGEGT. J gave up 5 bases and V 5 bases, and 7 bases lay outside the gene matches. This CDR3 contains 14 residues. This CDR3 is CASSLRRGRETQYF. CDR3 DNA: TGTGCCAGCAGTCTCCGCAGGGGGCGTGAGACCCAGTACTTC.

This clonotype was seen more than once but under ten times. The J gene is TRBJ2-3, the V gene TRBV29-1; 8 bases agree with TRBD2. J gave up 5 bases and V 2 bases, and 6 bases lay outside the gene matches. This CDR3 comprises 14 residues. Germline CDR1 is SQVTM and CDR2 is ANQGSEA. The CDR3 DNA reads TGCAGCGTTGAACCCCGGCTAGCGGGAGATACGCAGTATTTT. Its translation is CSVEPRLAGDTQYF.

The chain recombines TRBV7-2 with TRBJ2-2; TRBD1 aligns across 10 bases. V shed 3 bases, J shed 6 bases, and the junction held 1 base outside the gene matches. Germline CDR1 reads SGHTA; CDR2 reads FQGNSA. This CDR3 is 14 amino acids long. DNA of the CDR3: TGTGCCAGCAGCTTGGGACAGGGGTCCGGGGAGCTGTTTTTT. It translates to CASSLGQGSGELFF.

The CDR3 sequence is CASSTGTSRRGQFF. The CDR3 coding sequence is TGTGCCAGTTCGACCGGGACTAGCAGGCGAGGGCAGTTCTTC. The chain recombines TRBV9 with TRBJ2-1; TRBD2 matches at 9 bases. V was pared by 8 bases and J by 12 bases, with 15 bases of the junction left unmatched. Per germline, CDR1 SGDLS and CDR2 YYNGEE. This CDR3 contains 14 residues.

This clonotype appeared a few times. The chain employs TRBV4-1 and TRBJ2-7; TRBD1 aligns across 9 bases. With V trimmed by 1 base and J by 7 bases, 8 bases remained unmatched. CDR1 and CDR2 (germline): MGHRA, YSYEKL. CDR3 length: 15 residues. CDR3 residues: CASSQAGTGFYEQYF. The CDR3 nucleotides are TGCGCCAGCAGCCAAGCCGGGACAGGGTTTTATGAGCAGTACTTC.

V usage is TRBV29-1 and J usage is TRBJ1-1, with 8 positions matching TRBD1. This CDR3 is 14 amino acids long. V shed 7 bases, J shed 0 bases, and the junction held 7 bases outside the gene matches. From germline, CDR1 is SQVTM and CDR2 ANQGSEA. This CDR3 is CSARQGSMNTEAFF. The CDR3 DNA reads TGCAGCGCCCGACAGGGGTCAATGAACACTGAAGCTTTCTTT.

This clonotype showed up many times. The chain carries TRBV5-1 and TRBJ2-2; 8 bases fit TRBD1. The germline CDR1 and CDR2 sequences are SGHRS and YFSETQ. V lost 0 bases, J lost 0 bases, and 4 bases stayed unmatched. CDR3 length: 17 residues. As DNA, the CDR3 is TGCGCCAGCAGCTTGGCCAGGGGGCTTCCGAACACCGGGGAGCTGTTTTTT. Translating it yields CASSLARGLPNTGELFF.

This clonotype was counted a few times. V gene TRBV7-2 combines with J gene TRBJ1-2; D is unresolved. V lost 1 base, J lost 4 bases, and 16 bases lay in between. In germline, CDR1 is SGHTA, CDR2 FQGNSA. The CDR3 length is 16 residues. The CDR3 loop reads CASSLVVGGRIYGYTF. The DNA for the CDR3 is TGTGCCAGCAGCTTAGTCGTAGGTGGTCGAATCTATGGCTACACCTTC.

The gene calls are TRBV4-3 and TRBJ2-1; TRBD1 matches 8 bases. This CDR3 contains 16 residues. Germline V gene data show CDR1 as LGHNA and CDR2 as YSLEER. V lost 2 bases to trimming and J lost 9 bases; unmatched junction nucleotides: 12. The CDR3 coding sequence is TGCGCCAGCAGCCAAAGAGGTAGCGGAGACAGGGGTGAGCAGTTCTTC. Protein: CASSQRGSGDRGEQFF.

The chain recombines TRBV20-1 with TRBJ2-3, with 12 bases identical to TRBD2. The CDR3 consists of 11 residues. Germline assignment: CDR1 DFQATT and CDR2 SNEGSKA (reference sequence). J lost 14 bases, V lost 6 bases, and 6 bases had no gene match. The CDR3 sequence is CSATSGSKPYF. CDR3 coding DNA: TGCAGTGCGACTAGCGGGAGTAAGCCGTATTTT.

The rearrangement uses TRBV7-2 and TRBJ2-7, with TRBD2 matching 10 bases. The CDR3 is 15 amino acids. Germline loops: CDR1 SGHTA, CDR2 FQGNSA. Trimming removed 4 bases from V and 8 bases from J; junction bases left unmatched: 11. This CDR3 is CASSSNHRTSGKQYF. CDR3 DNA: TGTGCCAGCAGCTCAAATCATAGGACTAGCGGCAAGCAGTACTTC.

This clonotype was observed a few times. V is TRBV20-1 and J is TRBJ2-1; TRBD2 is a possible D gene (6 bases). V gave up 3 bases and J gave up 9 bases, with 21 bases separating them. Per the germline V gene, CDR1 is DFQATT and CDR2 is SNEGSKA (reference sequence). This CDR3 has 15 amino acids. CDR3 protein: CSARPASDPEGEQFF. Written as DNA, the CDR3 is TGCAGTGCTAGGCCAGCTAGCGACCCTGAGGGTGAGCAGTTCTTC.

This clonotype was recorded many times. CDR3 bases: TGCGCCAGCAGCCGGGAGACAGATTACCAAGAGACCCAGTACTTC. Translation: CASSRETDYQETQYF. V usage is TRBV4-3 and J usage is TRBJ2-5; D possibly matches TRBD1 or TRBD2 (5 bases each). The germline CDR1 and CDR2 sequences are LGHNA and YSLEER. Trimming took 4 bases from V and 0 from J, leaving 12 bases between them. The CDR3 is 15 residues long.

This clonotype was counted only a few times. The chain carries TRBV4-3 and TRBJ2-1, with D unresolved. The length of the CDR3 is 15 residues. The V gene's germline CDR1 is LGHNA and CDR2 YSLEER. The V end lost 1 base, the J end lost 6 bases, and 13 bases lay between the germline ends. CDR3 in amino acids: CASSQGPRLINEQFF. The CDR3 nucleotides read TGCGCCAGCAGCCAAGGTCCAAGGTTGATCAATGAGCAGTTCTTC.

The chain links TRBV5-5 to TRBJ2-1, with D uncertain. This CDR3 spans 15 amino acids. Trimming stripped 0 bases from V and 1 base from J, with 8 bases between. The germline gives CDR1 SGHKS, CDR2 YYEKEE (reference sequence). CDR3 nucleotide sequence: TGTGCCAGCAGCTTGGCCCCTGAATCCTACAATGAGCAGTTCTTC. Its translation is CASSLAPESYNEQFF. Combining the CDR3 with reference TRBV5-5 and TRBJ2-1 gives the whole variable domain DAGVTQSPTHLIKTRGQQVTLRCSPISGHKSVSWYQQVLGQGPQFIFQYYEKEERGRGNFPDRFSARQFPNYSSELNVNALLLGDSALYLCASSLAPESYNEQFFGPGTRLTVL.

The rearrangement links TRBV6-1 to TRBJ1-6; tentative D call: TRBD1 (6 bases). This CDR3 is built from 15 residues. V lost 8 bases and J 9 bases, leaving 20 bases between the germline ends. Germline assignment: CDR1 MNHNS and CDR2 SASEGT. The DNA for the CDR3 is TGTGCCAGCGGTCGGACAGCTCCATCCCTTTCACCCCTCCACTTT. Encoded protein: CASGRTAPSLSPLHF.

To note about this clonotype: This sequence may be a read error, since a much larger clone differs from it by one base. This chain connects TRBV18 to TRBJ2-1; tentatively, D is TRBD1 or TRBD2 (5 bases each). This CDR3 region has 12 residues. The germline gives CDR1 KGHSH, CDR2 LQKENI. The DNA for the CDR3 is TGTGCCAGCTCACCACAGGGGAGTGAGCAGCTCTTC. Amino acid sequence: CASSPQGSEQLF.

This clonotype was counted at least ten times. The CDR3 DNA sequence: TGTGCCAGCAGCTGGGCGGGGAATGAGCAGTTCTTC. Translating it yields CASSWAGNEQFF. This chain joins TRBV11-2 and TRBJ2-1; TRBD2 is a possible D gene (6 bases). The CDR3 covers 12 residues. Trimming stripped 4 bases from V and 7 bases from J, with 8 bases between. CDR1 and CDR2 from the germline V gene are SGHAT and FQNNGV.

The V and J genes are TRBV9 and TRBJ2-1, with D hard to call. Germline loops: CDR1 SGDLS, CDR2 YYNGEE. This CDR3 is 15 amino acids long. Deletions cut 0 bases from V and 3 bases from J, with 10 bases between. DNA for the CDR3: TGTGCCAGCAGCGTAGCGGGCCAAGACTACAATGAGCAGTTCTTC. This translates into CASSVAGQDYNEQFF.

This clonotype showed up just a few times. The V and J genes are TRBV5-1 and TRBJ2-7; D perhaps matches TRBD1 (5 bases). CDR3 length: 14 amino acids. CDR1 and CDR2 from the germline V gene are SGHRS and YFSETQ. V lost 2 bases to trimming and J lost 3 bases, with 12 bases between them. CDR3 in amino acids: CASSFSGLSYEQYF. The CDR3 region has the DNA TGCGCCAGCAGCTTCTCAGGGTTGAGCTACGAGCAGTACTTC.

Worth noting for this clonotype: The junction does not match germline at one end; this may be a read error. The chain combines TRBV6-2 or TRBV6-3 with TRBJ2-1; D is perhaps TRBD2 (5 bases). Germline V gene data show CDR1 as MNHEY and CDR2 as SVGEGT. There are 11 residues in the CDR3. In DNA form, the CDR3 reads TGTGCCAGCAGTCGTGGACTTCTATGGATCTTC. Residues: CASSRGLLWIF.

The J gene is TRBJ1-2, the V gene TRBV20-1; D gene unclear. The V and J ends lost 1 base and 8 bases respectively, with 11 bases between them. This CDR3 is 12 amino acids long. CDR1 DFQATT and CDR2 SNEGSKA come from the germline V gene (reference sequence). The CDR3 DNA is TGCAGTGCTAGAGTTGGGGTTAGCGGCTACACCTTC. Its translation: CSARVGVSGYTF.

This clonotype has a handful of counts. V and J are TRBV4-2 and TRBJ2-7, with D tentatively TRBD2 (6 bases). The V gene's germline CDR1 is LGHNA and CDR2 YNFKEQ. There are 17 residues in the CDR3. Deletions cut 1 base from V and 5 bases from J, with 21 bases between. CDR3 in amino acids: CASSQVAQWDSGDEQYF. CDR3 nucleotide sequence: TGTGCCAGCAGCCAAGTTGCTCAGTGGGATTCGGGAGACGAGCAGTACTTC.

The V and J genes are TRBV7-9 and TRBJ2-3, with unresolved D. The CDR3 extends over 14 amino acids. Germline V gives CDR1 SEHNR, CDR2 FQNEAQ (reference sequence). The V end lost 1 base, the J end lost 6 bases, and 11 bases lay between the germline ends. In nucleotides, the CDR3 is TGTGCCAGCAGCTTAGAGTTGAGTTCCGATACGCAGTATTTT. Translation gives CASSLELSSDTQYF.

The chain links TRBV10-2 to TRBJ2-7; D is perhaps TRBD2 (6 bases). CDR3 length: 17 residues. The V gene lost 2 bases and the J gene lost 0 bases, with 17 bases spanning the gap. Germline-derived CDR1 and CDR2 are WSHSY and SAAADI. CDR3: CASSEAGRRGGSYEQYF. The CDR3 coding sequence is TGCGCCAGCAGTGAGGCAGGGAGGAGGGGTGGCTCCTACGAGCAGTACTTC.

The chain is built from TRBV5-1 and TRBJ2-6; perhaps D is TRBD1 or TRBD2 (5 bases each). Germline values: CDR1 SGHRS, CDR2 YFSETQ. Trimming cost V 3 bases and J 0 bases, with 10 bases left between them. CDR3 length equals 16 residues. Here the CDR3 reads CASSSGRSSGANVLTF. The CDR3 region has the DNA TGCGCCAGCAGCTCGGGACGGAGCTCTGGGGCCAACGTCCTGACTTTC.

This clonotype was seen only a few times. The V gene is TRBV11-2, the J gene TRBJ2-3; maybe TRBD2 (5 bases). The V and J ends lost 5 bases and 8 bases respectively, with 8 bases between them. Germline assignment: CDR1 SGHAT and CDR2 FQNNGV. There are 11 residues in the CDR3. As DNA, the CDR3 is TGTGCCAGCAGCCCAAGCGGTACGCAGTATTTT. It translates to CASSPSGTQYF.